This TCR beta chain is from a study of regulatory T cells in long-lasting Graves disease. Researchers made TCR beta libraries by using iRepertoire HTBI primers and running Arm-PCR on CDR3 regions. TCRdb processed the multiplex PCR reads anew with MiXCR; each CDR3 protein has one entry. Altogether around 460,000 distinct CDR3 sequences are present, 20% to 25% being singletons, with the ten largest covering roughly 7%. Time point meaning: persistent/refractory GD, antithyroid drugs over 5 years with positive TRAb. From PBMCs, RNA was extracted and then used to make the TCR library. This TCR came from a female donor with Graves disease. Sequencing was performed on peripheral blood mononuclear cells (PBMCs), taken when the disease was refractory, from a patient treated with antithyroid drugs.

CDR3 nucleotides: TGTGCCAGTAGTCGAGGGGCGAATGAAAAACTGTTTTTT. Translating it yields CASSRGANEKLFF. The J gene is TRBJ1-4, the V gene TRBV19; TRBD1 might be the D (5 bases). Trimming removed 5 bases from V and 5 bases from J, with 9 bases in between. This CDR3 has 13 residues. Germline CDR1 reads LNHDA; CDR2 reads SQIVND (reference sequence). The complete variable domain, with remaining parts taken from reference TRBV19 and TRBJ1-4, reads DGGITQSPKYLFRKEGQNVTLSCEQNLNHDAMYWYRQDPGQGLRLIYYSQIVNDFQKGDIAEGYSVSREKKESFPLTVTSAQKNPTAFYLCASSRGANEKLFFGSGTQLSVL.